The subject of this entry is one T cell receptor beta chain. Its antigen is unidentified. This sample stems from a study of T cell responses to AZD1222 COVID-19 vaccine. The germline gives CDR1 LNHDA, CDR2 SQIVND (reference sequence). V lost 0 bases, J lost 9 bases, and 15 bases lay in between. This CDR3 is 16 amino acids long. Findings and caveats of the study: The repertoires were collected only after the peak T cell response.

Libraries were prepared by immunoSEQ multiplex PCR; TCRdb keeps only in-frame clonotypes and omits some of them. The repertoire has roughly 110,000 clones, about 85% of them found once; the top ten carry about 4.5%. The sequencing used peripheral blood, collected on day 0 of AZD1222 vaccination. The J gene is TRBJ1-6, the V gene TRBV19; D not certain. This sequence originates from an adult in good health. The CDR3 loop reads CASSIEEGLGSSPLHF. CDR3 coding DNA: TGTGCCAGTAGTATAGAGGAAGGCCTCGGAAGTTCACCCCTCCACTTT.